This entry lists 25 T cell receptor beta chains sequenced from one sample in a study of T-cell memory formation after mild COVID-19. TCRdb reanalysed the 5' RACE reads using MiXCR and keeps one entry per CDR3 protein. The sample shows about 190,000 distinct CDR3 sequences, around 17% of them seen only once. The sample consisted of PBMCs or a T cell subset sorted from them (not recorded which). The source is an adult woman who had mild COVID-19 (a few samples of this study predate the infection). Cell type and time point are not known.

The chain recombines TRBV11-3 with TRBJ1-1, with a tentative D call TRBD1 (5 bases). This CDR3 is built from 13 residues. Germline V lookup: CDR1 SGHNT, CDR2 YENEEA. Trimming took 5 bases from V and 11 from J, leaving 18 bases between them. The CDR3 loop is CASSPGRGSGAFF. The CDR3 DNA reads as TGTGCCAGCAGCCCAGGGAGGGGCTCGGGGGCTTTCTTT. Full variable domain (outside the CDR3, taken from reference TRBV11-3 and TRBJ1-1): EAGVVQSPRYKIIEKKQPVAFWCNPISGHNTLYWYLQNLGQGPELLIRYENEEAVDDSQLPKDRFSAERLKGVDSTLKIQPAELGDSAVYLCASSPGRGSGAFFGQGTRLTVV.

The sample holds a few counts of this clonotype. The rearrangement links TRBV10-3 to TRBJ1-6; D remains unclear. The germline V gene has CDR1 ENHRY and CDR2 SYGVKD. V gave up 3 bases and J gave up 17 bases, with 14 bases separating them. There are 12 residues in the CDR3. DNA of the CDR3: TGTGCCATCAGTGATGTGGCCTTCAGATTCCACTTT. It specifies CAISDVAFRFHF.

CDR3 nucleotides: TGTGCCAGCAGCCCAATTGGGGACGGGCGCGCGAACACTGAAGCTTTCTTT. Translating gives CASSPIGDGRANTEAFF. The chain couples TRBV6-6 to TRBJ1-1, with D maybe TRBD1 (5 bases). Germline CDR1 MNHNY, CDR2 SVGAGI (reference sequence). V was cut by 6 bases and J by 1 base, with 21 bases left in between. The CDR3 is 17 amino acids.

This sequence joins TRBV5-5 and TRBJ2-5, with 13 bases lining up with TRBD2. Trimming took 4 bases from V and 9 from J; bases not matched to a gene: 30. The germline CDR1 and CDR2 sequences are SGHKS and YYEKEE (reference sequence). This CDR3 region has 22 residues. CDR3 nucleotides: TGTGCCAGCAGCCCCGGAACCCGACCGGGACTAGCGGGACATAACCTCGTTGGGGCCCAGTACTTC. This encodes CASSPGTRPGLAGHNLVGAQYF.

A few counts support this clonotype. V and J are TRBV11-3 and TRBJ2-3; TRBD2 is a possible D gene (6 bases). Trimming left V 5 bases short and J 4 bases short, with 13 bases between. CDR1 SGHNT and CDR2 YENEEA come from the germline V gene. The length of the CDR3 is 14 residues. The CDR3 loop reads CASSRGGPPDTQYF. The CDR3 nucleotides read TGTGCCAGCAGCCGCGGAGGGCCCCCAGATACGCAGTATTTT. The full variable domain, completed using reference TRBV11-3 and TRBJ2-3, is EAGVVQSPRYKIIEKKQPVAFWCNPISGHNTLYWYLQNLGQGPELLIRYENEEAVDDSQLPKDRFSAERLKGVDSTLKIQPAELGDSAVYLCASSRGGPPDTQYFGPGTRLTVL.

The rearrangement joins TRBV20-1 to TRBJ2-7; 8 bases line up with TRBD2. The V segment lost 3 bases and the J segment 5 bases; nucleotides outside the gene matches: 12. The CDR3 covers 15 residues. Germline CDR1 is DFQATT and CDR2 is SNEGSKA (reference sequence). DNA of the CDR3: TGCAGTGCTAGTCGAGGCGGGGGGCCTCCTAACGAGCAGTACTTC. It yields the protein CSASRGGGPPNEQYF.

This clonotype came up a few times. The chain carries TRBV23-1 and TRBJ2-7, with 7 bases matching TRBD2. TRBV23-1 is known as an ORF, though its function is uncertain. The CDR3 length is 17 residues. V shed 0 bases, J shed 5 bases, and the junction held 13 bases outside the gene matches. The CDR3 sequence is CASSQSWSAHGGDEQYF. The CDR3 DNA sequence: TGCGCCAGCAGTCAATCGTGGAGCGCCCATGGGGGGGACGAGCAGTACTTC.

This clonotype was detected only a few times. The V and J genes are TRBV24-1 and TRBJ2-6; TRBD1 or TRBD2 may be the D gene (5 bases each). From germline, CDR1 is KGHDR and CDR2 SFDVKD. V lost 1 base to trimming and J lost 3 bases, with 9 bases between them. The CDR3 spans 16 residues. This CDR3 reads CATSDFKGSGANVLTF. For the CDR3, the DNA is TGTGCCACCAGTGATTTTAAGGGGAGTGGGGCCAACGTCCTGACTTTC.

This clonotype was counted ten times or more. The chain employs TRBV29-1 and TRBJ1-5, with D hard to call. Between the trimmed V and J ends, which lost 8 bases and 4 bases, there was a span of 15 bases. The CDR3 length is 13 residues. Germline V CDR1 and CDR2: SQVTM, ANQGSEA. DNA for the CDR3: TGCAGCTTCACCACCGGGGTAAATCAGCCCCAGCATTTT. It translates to CSFTTGVNQPQHF.

The genes are TRBV11-2 and TRBJ1-4; possible D gene TRBD1, 5 bases. Trimming stripped 1 base from V and 6 bases from J, with 15 bases between. The CDR3 consists of 16 residues. The germline V gene has CDR1 SGHAT and CDR2 FQNNGV. CDR3 loop: CASSLGWGGADEKLFF. The CDR3 DNA reads TGTGCCAGCAGCTTAGGATGGGGCGGCGCCGATGAAAAACTGTTTTTT.

The rearrangement uses TRBV4-1 and TRBJ2-7; D call uncertain. The CDR3 is 13 amino acids. Trimming removed 3 bases at V and 0 bases at J, with 6 bases between. CDR1 is MGHRA, CDR2 YSYEKL, per germline. Written as DNA, the CDR3 is TGCGCCAGCAGCCACTATACCTCCTACGAGCAGTACTTC. Translation gives CASSHYTSYEQYF.

This chain joins TRBV29-1 and TRBJ2-2, with D hard to call. Germline V gives CDR1 SQVTM, CDR2 ANQGSEA. V lost 8 bases, J lost 0 bases, and 13 bases lay in between. The CDR3 is made up of 14 amino acids. The CDR3 bases are TGCAGCTTTTTAGACACAGCGAACACCGGGGAGCTGTTTTTT. Its translation is CSFLDTANTGELFF.

This clonotype was counted between two and nine times. The gene calls are TRBV7-9 and TRBJ1-3, with D unclear. V gave up 5 bases and J gave up 1 base, with 12 bases separating them. CDR3 length equals 15 residues. In germline, CDR1 is SEHNR, CDR2 FQNEAQ (reference sequence). In DNA, the CDR3 is TGTGCCAGCAGCCCTCGCGGTCGGTCTGGAAACACCATATATTTT. Translated: CASSPRGRSGNTIYF.

This clonotype has at least ten counts. V usage is TRBV12-3 or TRBV12-4 and J usage is TRBJ2-3; D gene ambiguous. The CDR3 has 16 residues. V lost 4 bases and J 0 bases, leaving 14 bases between the germline ends. The CDR3 reads CASSSQSPASTDTQYF. As DNA, the CDR3 is TGTGCCAGCAGTTCCCAGTCTCCCGCTAGCACAGATACGCAGTATTTT.

This clonotype was picked up a small number of times. V is TRBV10-3 and J is TRBJ1-2; D remains ambiguous. Germline V gives CDR1 ENHRY, CDR2 SYGVKD. The ends were cut back, 0 bases at V and 4 bases at J, with 9 bases in the middle. This CDR3 is built from 14 residues. The CDR3 here is CAISESQAIYGYTF. The CDR3 DNA is TGTGCCATCAGTGAGTCGCAGGCCATCTATGGCTACACCTTC.

This clonotype was picked up a small number of times. This chain joins TRBV3-1 and TRBJ1-3; the match to TRBD1 covers 8 bases. V was pared by 7 bases and J by 4 bases, with 15 bases of the junction left unmatched. This CDR3 spans 17 amino acids. Per the germline V gene, CDR1 is LGHDT and CDR2 is YNNKEL (reference sequence). In nucleotides, the CDR3 is TGTGCCAGCACACAAAGTCAAGACAGGGGCTCCGGAAACACCATATATTTT. It yields the protein CASTQSQDRGSGNTIYF.

The gene calls are TRBV7-3 and TRBJ2-7, with TRBD1 as a possible D gene (6 bases). V dropped 5 bases and J dropped 3 bases, with 17 bases sitting between them. This CDR3 is built from 15 residues. Germline CDR1 is SGHTA and CDR2 is FQGTGA. CDR3 in amino acids: CASSPRQGPVYEQYF. CDR3 DNA: TGTGCCAGCAGCCCGCGCCAGGGGCCAGTCTACGAGCAGTACTTC.

This clonotype was counted between two and nine times. The chain carries TRBV24-1 and TRBJ1-5, with a weak D call TRBD1 (5 bases). There are 15 residues in the CDR3. The V end was cut by 3 bases, the J end by 9 bases, with 17 bases between. Germline assignment: CDR1 KGHDR and CDR2 SFDVKD. CDR3 sequence (DNA): TGTGCCACCAGTGATGTCGCAGGGAGCGGGGGGCCCCAGCATTTT. Its protein product is CATSDVAGSGGPQHF.

The chain couples TRBV5-1 to TRBJ1-1; 7 nucleotides match TRBD1. The length of the CDR3 is 14 residues. V trimming: 4 bases; J trimming: 1 base; junction bases outside the gene matches: 4. The germline gives CDR1 SGHRS, CDR2 YFSETQ. CDR3 residues: CASSARTGNTEAFF. CDR3 in DNA: TGCGCCAGCAGCGCCCGGACAGGGAACACTGAAGCTTTCTTT.

The CDR3 bases are TGCGCCAGCAGCTATTGGACAGGGGGCAGTGGCTACACCTTC. Its protein is CASSYWTGGSGYTF. The chain is built from TRBV5-1 and TRBJ1-2, with 11 bases lining up with TRBD1. CDR3 length: 14 residues. V lost 3 bases and J lost 7; bases outside the gene matches: 5. Per germline, CDR1 SGHRS and CDR2 YFSETQ. The full variable domain, its missing parts supplied by reference TRBV5-1 and TRBJ1-2, is KAGVTQTPRYLIKTRGQQVTLSCSPISGHRSVSWYQQTPGQGLQFLFEYFSETQRNKGNFPGRFSGRQFSNSRSEMNVSTLELGDSALYLCASSYWTGGSGYTFGSGTRLTVV.

The V and J genes are TRBV6-1 and TRBJ2-2, with D perhaps matching TRBD1 (6 bases). The germline V gene encodes CDR1 MNHNS and CDR2 SASEGT. Trimming shortened V by 6 bases and J by 4 bases, and 15 bases separated the two germline ends. The CDR3 is 15 amino acids. CDR3 sequence: CASSREQGGTGELFF. The CDR3 bases are TGTGCCAGCAGCAGGGAACAAGGGGGCACCGGGGAGCTGTTTTTT.

The chain uses TRBV7-2 and TRBJ1-2; D is undetermined. The CDR3 is 12 residues long. Germline V gives CDR1 SGHTA, CDR2 FQGNSA. V was trimmed by 1 base and J by 7 bases, leaving 7 bases between them. The CDR3 spells CASSLEIGGYTF. The CDR3 coding sequence is TGTGCCAGCAGCTTAGAAATAGGTGGCTACACCTTC.

At least ten counts were recorded for this clonotype. The chain combines TRBV18 with TRBJ1-1; no firm D call. The CDR3 length is 14 residues. V was shortened by 6 bases and J by 1 base, with 12 bases between the two germline ends. Germline lookup yields CDR1 KGHSH and CDR2 LQKENI. CDR3 residues: CASSPMDGNTEAFF. The CDR3, as DNA: TGTGCCAGCTCCCCTATGGACGGGAACACTGAAGCTTTCTTT.

The V gene is TRBV5-1, the J gene TRBJ2-5, with TRBD1 identical over 10 bases. The V gene end was trimmed by 2 bases and the J gene end by 5 bases; junction bases not matched to a gene: 9. The V gene's germline CDR1 is SGHRS and CDR2 YFSETQ. The length of the CDR3 is 16 residues. CDR3 in amino acids: CASSFTGTGVGETQYF. The CDR3 bases are TGCGCCAGCAGCTTTACCGGGACAGGGGTCGGGGAGACCCAGTACTTC.

The chain joins TRBV4-2 to TRBJ2-6; the D gene could be TRBD1 or TRBD2 (5 bases each). This CDR3 has 16 residues. CDR1 is LGHNA and CDR2 is YNFKEQ in the germline V gene. The germline V and J ends were trimmed by 0 bases and 4 bases, with 10 bases remaining between them. The CDR3 DNA reads as TGTGCCAGCAGCCAAGATTTGGGACCCGGGGCCAACGTCCTGACTTTC. Translated: CASSQDLGPGANVLTF.